This TCR beta chain emerged from a study of shared clonotypes between healthy human individuals. In the study overall: The composition of the donors was two women and a few men aged 18 to 49. Plates per donor: three CD4 naive, three CD4 memory, two CD8 naive, one CD8 memory.

Study-wide results and caveats: Naive subsets generally exceeded memory subsets in estimated richness. Clonotype sharing across a few donors was observed for around 5% of naive CD4 clonotypes.

Libraries were prepared by immunoSEQ multiplex PCR; TCRdb keeps only in-frame clonotypes and omits some of them. The sample has some 630,000 clones, less than 80% seen once. The CDR3 loop spans 16 amino acids. From germline, CDR1 is SEHNR and CDR2 FQNEAQ (reference sequence). V gave up 5 bases and J gave up 4 bases, with 18 bases separating them. Points on this clone: What it recognizes is unknown.

This chain connects TRBV7-9 to TRBJ2-1; the D is unclear. The sample comprised memory CD4+ T cells sorted from blood. Indicated subset: CD45RA-negative fraction. This receptor was identified in a woman in her thirties in good health. The CDR3, as DNA: TGTGCCAGCAGCCTTCCCCCCCTGCAGGCGTACAATGAGCAGTTCTTC. Translating it yields CASSLPPLQAYNEQFF.